Here is one T cell receptor (beta chain) with its context. Its antigen is unidentified. This specimen comes from a study of CD4 T cells in relation to SARS-CoV-2 and coronaviruses. Measured with immunoSEQ multiplex PCR; TCRdb has only the in-frame clones, and not every one. Altogether over 35,000 clones are present, around 77% being singletons, with the ten largest covering roughly 20%. There are 15 residues in the CDR3. V shed 5 bases and J shed 5 bases, with 15 bases lying between them. Looked up from germline, CDR1 is MDHEN and CDR2 is SYDVKM. This chain uses TRBV28 with TRBJ1-4; D is perhaps TRBD1 (5 bases). The clonotype was recovered from an adult with COVID-19. The sample comprised memory CD4+ T cells from PBMCs, cultured in vitro. In DNA form, the CDR3 reads TGTGCCAGCAGTCCGCTGGGGGGGACGAATGAAAAACTGTTTTTT. Translating it yields CASSPLGGTNEKLFF.